Below are 24 T cell receptor beta chains sequenced from a single sample in a study of OX40 agonist ivuxolimab in advanced cancers. Clones were read by immunoSEQ multiplex PCR, and TCRdb kept only the in-frame ones, dropping some. The sample includes more than 20,000 clones, approximately 73% of them seen just once. This specimen consisted of CD4+ or CD8+ T cells sorted from blood, obtained in a trial of the OX40 agonist ivuxolimab. All receptors come from an adult with an advanced solid tumor such as melanoma, head and neck, liver or kidney cancer.

This clone was seen only a few times. V gene TRBV2 combines with J gene TRBJ1-6; unclear D gene. Trimming stripped 6 bases from V and 3 bases from J, with 12 bases between. This CDR3 contains 15 residues. The V gene's germline CDR1 is SNHLY and CDR2 FYNNEI. CDR3 DNA: TGTGCCAGCAGGGGAGTAACCATCTATAATTCACCCCTCCACTTT. Translated: CASRGVTIYNSPLHF.

This chain joins TRBV13 and TRBJ2-5, with D perhaps matching TRBD2 (6 bases). Trimming pared 0 bases from V and 7 bases from J, leaving 18 bases between. This CDR3 region has 16 residues. CDR1 PRHDT and CDR2 FYEKMQ come from the germline V gene (reference sequence). As DNA, the CDR3 is TGTGCCAGCAGCTTAGGCCTTCCGGGGGACCTTGGGACCCAGTACTTC. Translation: CASSLGLPGDLGTQYF. The whole variable domain, remainder taken from reference TRBV13 and TRBJ2-5, is AAGVIQSPRHLIKEKRETATLKCYPIPRHDTVYWYQQGPGQDPQFLISFYEKMQSDKGSIPDRFSAQQFSDYHSELNMSSLELGDSALYFCASSLGLPGDLGTQYFGPGTRLLVL.

The V and J genes are TRBV19 and TRBJ2-5; D is unresolved. V lost 9 bases to trimming and J lost 5 bases, with 7 bases between them. The CDR3 runs to 10 residues. The germline CDR1 and CDR2 sequences are LNHDA and SQIVND (reference sequence). The CDR3 bases are TGTGCCAGGGTACGGGAGACCCAGTACTTC. It translates to CARVRETQYF.

The chain recombines TRBV27 with TRBJ2-5; no reliable D call. The DNA end is a closer match to TRBJ2-7, so the J assignment may be wrong. The CDR3 extends over 13 amino acids. Looked up from germline, CDR1 is MNHEY and CDR2 is SMNVEV (reference sequence). The CDR3 loop is CASSFASSYEQYF. The CDR3 nucleotides are TGTGCCAGCAGTTTTGCAAGCTCCTACGAGCAGTACTTC.

The chain employs TRBV29-1 and TRBJ2-7, with 7 bases aligning to TRBD1. Trimming cost V 4 bases and J 2 bases; bases outside gene matches: 5. Germline lookup yields CDR1 SQVTM and CDR2 ANQGSEA. The CDR3 runs 13 residues. The CDR3 sequence is CSVAGTEPYEQYF. The CDR3, as DNA: TGCAGCGTTGCCGGGACAGAGCCCTACGAGCAGTACTTC.

This CDR3 reads CASSFGTNYGYTF. The CDR3 DNA reads TGTGCCAGCAGTTTTGGGACTAACTATGGCTACACCTTC. V and J are TRBV27 and TRBJ1-2; D remains unclear. This CDR3 spans 13 amino acids. Trimming cost V 3 bases and J 0 bases, with 5 bases left between them. CDR1 is MNHEY and CDR2 is SMNVEV in the germline V gene (reference sequence).

This chain connects TRBV9 to TRBJ2-1; TRBD2 agrees at 11 bases. Germline CDR1 and CDR2: SGDLS and YYNGEE. The ends lost 3 bases at V and 4 bases at J; junction bases unmatched: 6. The CDR3 has 16 amino acids. CDR3 sequence reads: CASSGGGLADYNEQFF. The CDR3 DNA follows: TGTGCCAGCAGCGGTGGGGGACTAGCGGATTACAATGAGCAGTTCTTC.

The genes are TRBV5-8 and TRBJ1-2; no reliable D call. Germline V CDR1 and CDR2: SGHTS, YDEGEE. Trimming stripped 7 bases from V and 7 bases from J, with 8 bases between. The CDR3 consists of 10 residues. Written as DNA, the CDR3 is TGTGCCAGCGTGCTCCCTGGCTACACCTTC. Protein: CASVLPGYTF.

The chain recombines TRBV7-2 with TRBJ2-5, with D possibly being TRBD2 (6 bases). V was cut by 3 bases and J by 3 bases, with 11 bases left in between. The CDR3 runs 14 residues. Germline loops: CDR1 SGHTA, CDR2 FQGNSA. CDR3: CASSFGWGEETQYF. CDR3 bases: TGTGCCAGCAGCTTCGGGTGGGGGGAAGAGACCCAGTACTTC. Complete variable domain (other parts from reference TRBV7-2 and TRBJ2-5): GAGVSQSPSNKVTEKGKDVELRCDPISGHTALYWYRQSLGQGLEFLIYFQGNSAPDKSGLPSDRFSAERTGGSVSTLTIQRTQQEDSAVYLCASSFGWGEETQYFGPGTRLLVL.

The chain has TRBV6-5 and TRBJ1-2; the match to TRBD1 covers 7 bases. The CDR3 length is 15 residues. CDR1 is MNHEY and CDR2 is SVGAGI in the germline V gene. V lost 0 bases and J lost 4; bases outside the gene matches: 5. This chain's CDR3 is CASSYSSGGVYGYTF. In DNA, the CDR3 is TGTGCCAGCAGTTACTCCTCAGGGGGTGTCTATGGCTACACCTTC.

The chain uses TRBV9 and TRBJ2-2; the D gene is possibly TRBD1 (6 bases). V was clipped by 7 bases and J by 4 bases, with 14 bases between them. Germline CDR1 reads SGDLS; CDR2 reads YYNGEE. This CDR3 is built from 14 residues. DNA of the CDR3: TGTGCCAGCGCGCCGGGACAATCCACCGGGGAGCTGTTTTTT. The encoded protein is CASAPGQSTGELFF. Looking up the rest from reference TRBV9 and TRBJ2-2 gives the full variable domain: DSGVTQTPKHLITATGQRVTLRCSPRSGDLSVYWYQQSLDQGLQFLIQYYNGEERAKGNILERFSAQQFPDLHSELNLSSLELGDSALYFCASAPGQSTGELFFGEGSRLTVL.

The chain has TRBV5-6 and TRBJ2-2; D possibly corresponds to TRBD2 (5 bases). The CDR3 spans 13 residues. V was cut by 3 bases and J by 3 bases, with 6 bases left in between. The germline CDR1 and CDR2 sequences are SGHDT and YYEEEE. CDR3 protein: CASSWTDTGELFF. The CDR3 coding sequence is TGTGCCAGCAGCTGGACTGACACCGGGGAGCTGTTTTTT.

This chain connects TRBV7-8 to TRBJ1-2, with a tentative D call TRBD1 (5 bases). Germline V CDR1 and CDR2: SGHVS, FQNEAQ. V lost 5 bases and J lost 4, with 8 bases in between. The CDR3 runs 12 residues. DNA of the CDR3: TGTGCCAGCAGCACAGACAGCTATGGCTACACCTTC. Protein product: CASSTDSYGYTF.

The rearrangement uses TRBV5-8 and TRBJ1-6; possible D gene TRBD1, 5 bases. Trimming removed 2 bases from V and 5 bases from J, with 8 bases in between. Germline CDR1 reads SGHTS; CDR2 reads YDEGEE. This CDR3 has 14 amino acids. CDR3 region: CASSFVGDNSPLHF. As DNA, the CDR3 is TGTGCCAGCAGCTTTGTAGGGGATAATTCACCCCTCCACTTT.

The genes are TRBV19 and TRBJ2-7; TRBD2 matches 14 bases. This CDR3 is built from 17 residues. The J segment lost 2 bases and the V segment lost 5 bases, leaving 8 bases of the junction unmatched. Germline CDR1 is LNHDA and CDR2 is SQIVND (reference sequence). CDR3 nucleotide sequence: TGTGCCAGTAGTGAACCGCTGGGACTAGCGGGGGCCTACGAGCAGTACTTC. Translation: CASSEPLGLAGAYEQYF.

The genes are TRBV10-1 and TRBJ1-5; D not resolved. This CDR3 is built from 16 residues. Germline CDR1 reads WNHNN; CDR2 reads SYGVQD (reference sequence). V was pared by 3 bases and J by 0 bases, with 12 bases between. CDR3 residues: CASSETDHHSNQPQHF. CDR3 sequence (DNA): TGCGCCAGCAGTGAAACGGACCACCATAGCAATCAGCCCCAGCATTTT.

This rearrangement joins TRBV28 to TRBJ2-1; no definite D call. The CDR3 runs to 15 residues. Trimming pared 1 base from V and 8 bases from J, leaving 15 bases between. Per germline, CDR1 MDHEN and CDR2 SYDVKM. Here the CDR3 DNA reads TGTGCCAGCAGTTTATATGGTTACAGTAGGGATGAGCAGTTCTTC. Protein sequence: CASSLYGYSRDEQFF. Looking up the rest from reference TRBV28 and TRBJ2-1 gives the full variable domain: DVKVTQSSRYLVKRTGEKVFLECVQDMDHENMFWYRQDPGLGLRLIYFSYDVKMKEKGDIPEGYSVSREKKERFSLILESASTNQTSMYLCASSLYGYSRDEQFFGPGTRLTVL.

J is TRBJ2-7 and V is TRBV9; 8 bases agree with TRBD2. The V gene's germline CDR1 is SGDLS and CDR2 YYNGEE. CDR3 length: 14 amino acids. V shed 0 bases and J 2 bases; nucleotides not matched to a gene: 1. The CDR3 here is CASSVEGLAYEQYF. CDR3 sequence (DNA): TGTGCCAGCAGCGTAGAGGGACTAGCCTACGAGCAGTACTTC.

This clone is deemed medium-sized. V is TRBV7-9 and J is TRBJ2-5; unclear D gene. The CDR3 is 12 residues long. In germline, CDR1 is SEHNR, CDR2 FQNEAQ (reference sequence). The V end was cut by 5 bases, the J end by 2 bases, with 6 bases between. The CDR3, as DNA: TGTGCCAGCAGCCGATTACAAGAGACCCAGTACTTC. Its protein product is CASSRLQETQYF. The whole variable domain, remainder taken from reference TRBV7-9 and TRBJ2-5, is DTGVSQNPRHKITKRGQNVTFRCDPISEHNRLYWYRQTLGQGPEFLTYFQNEAQLEKSRLLSDRFSAERPKGSFSTLEIQRTEQGDSAMYLCASSRLQETQYFGPGTRLLVL.

This chain connects TRBV19 to TRBJ1-1; 8 bases align to TRBD1. Germline V gives CDR1 LNHDA, CDR2 SQIVND (reference sequence). V gave up 3 bases and J gave up 0 bases; unmatched junction bases: 6. The CDR3 covers 16 residues. This chain's CDR3 is CASSIGTGGLNTEAFF. The CDR3 DNA follows: TGTGCCAGTAGTATCGGGACAGGCGGTTTGAACACTGAAGCTTTCTTT.

J is TRBJ2-1 and V is TRBV5-6, with D perhaps matching TRBD2 (5 bases). The CDR3 is 15 residues long. Germline V gene lookup returns CDR1 SGHDT and CDR2 YYEEEE. Trimming removed 0 bases at V and 9 bases at J, with 16 bases between. The CDR3 nucleotides are TGTGCCAGCAGCTTGGTGGTCAGAGCAGGAGGTGAGCAGTTCTTC. Protein: CASSLVVRAGGEQFF. The full variable domain, in which reference TRBV5-6 and TRBJ2-1 provide the parts outside the CDR3, is DAGVTQSPTHLIKTRGQQVTLRCSPKSGHDTVSWYQQALGQGPQFIFQYYEEEERQRGNFPDRFSGHQFPNYSSELNVNALLLGDSALYLCASSLVVRAGGEQFFGPGTRLTVL.

This clone was found a few times. The J gene is TRBJ2-5, the V gene TRBV6-5, with 9 bases identical to TRBD1. The CDR3 loop spans 15 amino acids. Trimming cost V 1 base and J 3 bases; bases outside gene matches: 3. Germline loops: CDR1 MNHEY, CDR2 SVGAGI. This chain's CDR3 is CASSYLGTGKETQYF. The CDR3 bases are TGTGCCAGCAGTTACTTGGGGACAGGGAAAGAGACCCAGTACTTC.

The genes are TRBV6-1 and TRBJ2-7; perhaps TRBD2 as D (5 bases). V lost 1 base and J lost 0, with 10 bases in between. CDR3 length: 15 amino acids. The germline V gene has CDR1 MNHNS and CDR2 SASEGT. The chain's CDR3 is CASSEERTYSYEQYF. Here the CDR3 DNA reads TGTGCCAGCAGTGAAGAAAGGACTTACTCCTACGAGCAGTACTTC.

The rearrangement joins TRBV11-3 to TRBJ2-7; D remains unclear. CDR1 and CDR2 from the germline V gene are SGHNT and YENEEA. The CDR3 extends over 15 amino acids. Trimming took off 3 bases at V and 1 base at J, with 13 bases between the two ends. CDR3 sequence: CASSFFPTPSYEQYF. CDR3 DNA: TGTGCCAGCAGCTTTTTTCCAACGCCTTCCTACGAGCAGTACTTC.